One sample yielded the 32 T cell receptor beta chains listed below, sequenced in a study of blood T cell repertoires in COVID-19. Assay used: immunoSEQ multiplex PCR; TCRdb lists only in-frame clones, some missing. The sample holds around 190,000 clones, approximately 88% seen once. Sequenced: PBMCs or T cells enriched from blood (not recorded which). These receptors were taken from a man aged 18 to 30 with acute COVID-19.

V usage is TRBV6-2 or TRBV6-3 and J usage is TRBJ1-2; 7 bases are shared with TRBD1. The V gene end was trimmed by 0 bases and the J gene end by 1 base; junction bases not matched to a gene: 8. The length of the CDR3 is 17 residues. CDR1 and CDR2 from the germline V gene are MNHEY and SVGEGT. The CDR3 DNA reads TGTGCCAGCAGTTACTCGAGATTAACAGGGGTTAACTATGGCTACACCTTC. As protein: CASSYSRLTGVNYGYTF.

V is TRBV5-1 and J is TRBJ2-7; D is uncertain. The CDR3 contains 13 residues. V shed 0 bases and J shed 2 bases, with 6 bases lying between them. Germline values: CDR1 SGHRS, CDR2 YFSETQ. The CDR3 spells CASSLGGPYEQYF. The CDR3 DNA sequence: TGCGCCAGCAGCTTGGGAGGTCCCTACGAGCAGTACTTC.

The chain links TRBV19 to TRBJ1-5, with D hard to call. CDR1 is LNHDA and CDR2 is SQIVND in the germline V gene (reference sequence). V lost 4 bases to trimming and J lost 0 bases, with 10 bases between them. This CDR3 has 15 amino acids. CDR3 residues: CASSTDKYSNQPQHF. CDR3 DNA: TGTGCCAGTAGTACCGACAAATATAGCAATCAGCCCCAGCATTTT.

V is TRBV19 and J is TRBJ1-5, with D unresolved. In germline, CDR1 is LNHDA, CDR2 SQIVND (reference sequence). The CDR3 totals 14 residues. The V end lost 3 bases, the J end lost 1 base, and 7 bases lay between the germline ends. The CDR3 region is CASSILQSNQPQHF. The CDR3 DNA sequence: TGTGCCAGTAGTATCTTACAAAGCAATCAGCCCCAGCATTTT.

The V call is TRBV4-3, the J call TRBJ2-3; TRBD1 might be the D (6 bases). V lost 1 base and J lost 3, with 11 bases in between. Germline CDR1 LGHNA, CDR2 YSLEER. CDR3 length: 15 residues. CDR3 in amino acids: CASSQVGTSTDTQYF. CDR3 nucleotides: TGCGCCAGCAGCCAAGTCGGGACAAGTACAGATACGCAGTATTTT.

V and J are TRBV9 and TRBJ2-7, with TRBD1 identical over 12 bases. Per germline, CDR1 SGDLS and CDR2 YYNGEE. With 5 bases clipped from V and 6 bases from J, the junction kept 9 bases outside the gene matches. This CDR3 comprises 15 residues. The CDR3 spells CASSGSGTGGTEQYF. The CDR3 region has the DNA TGTGCCAGCAGTGGTTCCGGGACAGGGGGCACCGAGCAGTACTTC.

This chain joins TRBV28 and TRBJ2-4; TRBD1 matches at 8 bases. The V segment lost 5 bases and the J segment 6 bases; nucleotides outside the gene matches: 15. The germline gives CDR1 MDHEN, CDR2 SYDVKM. The CDR3 is 17 amino acids. The CDR3 loop reads CASSADRTGFISNIQYF. The DNA of the CDR3 is TGTGCCAGCAGTGCGGACAGGACAGGGTTCATTTCAAACATTCAGTACTTC.

This clone has only one observation. The chain joins TRBV10-1 to TRBJ2-7, with TRBD2 identical over 11 bases. From germline, CDR1 is WNHNN and CDR2 SYGVQD (reference sequence). The CDR3 has 16 amino acids. The V segment lost 0 bases and the J segment 0 bases; nucleotides outside the gene matches: 1. The CDR3 region has the DNA TGCGCCAGCAGTGAGTCGGGACTAGCGGACTCCTACGAGCAGTACTTC. Its translation: CASSESGLADSYEQYF.

The chain links TRBV30 to TRBJ2-3, with 7 bases aligning to TRBD2. V was clipped by 1 base and J by 4 bases; unmatched bases: 5. Germline loops: CDR1 GTSNPN, CDR2 SVGIG (reference sequence). The CDR3 is made up of 14 amino acids. CDR3 bases: TGTGCCTGGAGTGGGGGGGGAATGGCAGATACGCAGTATTTT. Its protein product is CAWSGGGMADTQYF.

The chain uses TRBV18 and TRBJ1-2; 10 nucleotides align to TRBD1. The CDR3 sequence is 15 residues long. Germline V gene data show CDR1 as KGHSH and CDR2 as LQKENI. V lost 8 bases, J lost 4 bases, and 10 bases stayed unmatched. The CDR3 loop is CASLLDRGGSYGYTF. The CDR3 nucleotides read TGTGCCAGCCTATTGGACAGGGGGGGTAGCTATGGCTACACCTTC.

The chain joins TRBV7-8 to TRBJ2-7, with D possibly matching TRBD1 (6 bases). The V and J ends lost 1 base and 3 bases respectively, with 10 bases between them. The germline V gene encodes CDR1 SGHVS and CDR2 FQNEAQ. This CDR3 comprises 14 residues. CDR3: CASSLVQGNYEQYF. Here the CDR3 DNA reads TGTGCCAGCAGCTTAGTACAGGGCAACTACGAGCAGTACTTC. Filled out from reference TRBV7-8 and TRBJ2-7, the complete variable domain reads GAGVSQSPRYKVAKRGQDVALRCDPISGHVSLFWYQQALGQGPEFLTYFQNEAQLDKSGLPSDRFFAERPEGSVSTLKIQRTQQEDSAVYLCASSLVQGNYEQYFGPGTRLTVT.

This clone has only a few counts. Distinct nucleotide sequences in the sample also encode this CDR3. This chain links TRBV7-2 with TRBJ2-7; TRBD1 agrees at 8 bases. After removal of 3 bases from V and 2 bases from J, the junction contained 0 bases not matched to a gene. CDR1 SGHTA and CDR2 FQGNSA come from the germline V gene. CDR3 length equals 13 residues. DNA for the CDR3: TGTGCCAGCAGCTTGACAGGGGCCTACGAGCAGTACTTC. It encodes CASSLTGAYEQYF.

The chain is built from TRBV11-2 and TRBJ2-7; TRBD2 matches at 8 bases. This CDR3 region has 14 residues. V lost 5 bases and J lost 6; bases outside the gene matches: 9. Germline loops: CDR1 SGHAT, CDR2 FQNNGV. DNA for the CDR3: TGTGCCAGCAGCCTCGGCGGCGGGGGGCTCGAGCAGTACTTC. The encoded protein is CASSLGGGGLEQYF.

The chain uses TRBV11-3 and TRBJ2-1, with TRBD2 identical over 9 bases. The CDR3 sequence is 17 residues long. J gave up 15 bases and V 0 bases, and 18 bases lay outside the gene matches. CDR1 SGHNT and CDR2 YENEEA come from the germline V gene. In nucleotides, the CDR3 is TGTGCCAGCAGCTTAGATCCCCAGCGGGAGGACCGGGGAGTTTGGTTCTTC. It is translated as CASSLDPQREDRGVWFF.

V and J are TRBV28 and TRBJ1-5, with 11 bases fitting TRBD1. CDR3 length equals 16 residues. With V trimmed by 6 bases and J by 6 bases, 10 bases remained unmatched. Germline V CDR1 and CDR2: MDHEN, SYDVKM. CDR3 protein: CASSPTGTGGSQPQHF. For the CDR3, the DNA is TGTGCCAGCAGCCCGACCGGGACAGGGGGATCTCAGCCCCAGCATTTT. Looking up the rest from reference TRBV28 and TRBJ1-5 gives the full variable domain: DVKVTQSSRYLVKRTGEKVFLECVQDMDHENMFWYRQDPGLGLRLIYFSYDVKMKEKGDIPEGYSVSREKKERFSLILESASTNQTSMYLCASSPTGTGGSQPQHFGDGTRLSIL.

The chain carries TRBV5-1 and TRBJ2-5, with 9 bases identical to TRBD1. The germline V gene has CDR1 SGHRS and CDR2 YFSETQ. The CDR3 sequence is 15 residues long. V lost 2 bases and J lost 1; bases outside the gene matches: 3. CDR3 coding DNA: TGCGCCAGCAGCTTTACAGGGGGCTCCCAAGAGACCCAGTACTTC. Its translation: CASSFTGGSQETQYF.

The chain has TRBV5-1 and TRBJ1-2; TRBD1 aligns across 7 bases. Germline V gene sequence: CDR1 SGHRS, CDR2 YFSETQ. CDR3 length: 14 residues. Germline trimming cut 0 bases from V and 2 bases from J; bases unmatched to any gene: 1. The CDR3 reads CASSLGGQNYGYTF. The CDR3 DNA reads as TGCGCCAGCAGCTTGGGGGGACAGAACTATGGCTACACCTTC. Using reference TRBV5-1 and TRBJ1-2 for the parts outside the CDR3, the full variable domain is KAGVTQTPRYLIKTRGQQVTLSCSPISGHRSVSWYQQTPGQGLQFLFEYFSETQRNKGNFPGRFSGRQFSNSRSEMNVSTLELGDSALYLCASSLGGQNYGYTFGSGTRLTVV.

The rearrangement joins TRBV7-9 to TRBJ2-7; D is unresolved. Germline CDR1 and CDR2: SEHNR and FQNEAQ (reference sequence). Trimming removed 3 bases at V and 3 bases at J, with 12 bases between. The CDR3 runs 14 residues. DNA of the CDR3: TGTGCCAGCAGCTTTCGGCCCGGCGGCTACGAGCAGTACTTC. Translating gives CASSFRPGGYEQYF.

The J gene is TRBJ1-1, the V gene TRBV12-5; 7 nucleotides agree with TRBD1. CDR1 LGHNT and CDR2 FRNRAP come from the germline V gene. The ends lost 0 bases at V and 4 bases at J; junction bases unmatched: 5. The CDR3 sequence is 15 residues long. The CDR3 loop is CASGLVTGESTEAFF. In DNA, the CDR3 is TGTGCTAGTGGTTTGGTAACAGGGGAAAGCACTGAAGCTTTCTTT.

Comments on this clone: A clone one base away is much larger, so this may be a read error. The V gene is TRBV7-3, the J gene TRBJ2-3; 8 bases map to TRBD2. Per the germline V gene, CDR1 is SGHTA and CDR2 is FQGTGA. V lost 7 bases to trimming and J lost 0 bases; unmatched junction nucleotides: 0. There are 13 residues in the CDR3. The CDR3 loop is CASTSGSTDTQYF. The CDR3 DNA reads as TGTGCCAGCACTAGCGGGAGCACAGATACGCAGTATTTT.

The V gene is TRBV28, the J gene TRBJ1-4; 9 nucleotides align to TRBD1. Germline V CDR1 and CDR2: MDHEN, SYDVKM. The CDR3 is 15 amino acids. The ends lost 6 bases at V and 6 bases at J; junction bases unmatched: 8. The CDR3 region has the DNA TGTGCCAGCAGAACAGGGGGCCAAAGAGATGAAAAACTGTTTTTT. This gives the protein CASRTGGQRDEKLFF.

The rearrangement links TRBV7-6 to TRBJ2-7, with D perhaps matching TRBD1 (6 bases). Germline-derived CDR1 and CDR2 are SGHVS and FNYEAQ. The CDR3 is 13 residues long. V lost 5 bases, J lost 3 bases, and 11 bases lay in between. This CDR3 is CASSQGPGYEQYF. The CDR3 nucleotides are TGTGCCAGCAGCCAGGGGCCTGGCTACGAGCAGTACTTC.

The chain links TRBV28 to TRBJ2-6; 8 bases match TRBD1. The ends lost 9 bases at V and 0 bases at J; junction bases unmatched: 4. Per the germline V gene, CDR1 is MDHEN and CDR2 is SYDVKM. The CDR3 sequence is 15 residues long. The CDR3 region has the DNA TGTGCCAGTGGGGACAGGAGCTCTGGGGCCAACGTCCTGACTTTC. It codes for CASGDRSSGANVLTF. Using reference TRBV28 and TRBJ2-6 for the parts outside the CDR3, the full variable domain is DVKVTQSSRYLVKRTGEKVFLECVQDMDHENMFWYRQDPGLGLRLIYFSYDVKMKEKGDIPEGYSVSREKKERFSLILESASTNQTSMYLCASGDRSSGANVLTFGAGSRLTVL.

This clone is a singleton in its sample. The chain carries TRBV5-4 and TRBJ2-2; 9 nucleotides agree with TRBD1. Per germline, CDR1 SGHNT and CDR2 YYREEE (reference sequence). CDR3 length: 16 residues. Trimming took 2 bases from V and 8 from J; bases not matched to a gene: 10. CDR3 loop: CASSLTGTGYLGELFF. As DNA, the CDR3 is TGTGCCAGCAGCTTAACCGGGACAGGGTATTTAGGGGAGCTGTTTTTT.

The rearrangement joins TRBV5-6 to TRBJ1-3; a possible D gene is TRBD1 (5 bases). This CDR3 is built from 15 residues. The germline V and J ends were trimmed by 3 bases and 0 bases, with 10 bases remaining between them. The V gene's germline CDR1 is SGHDT and CDR2 YYEEEE. CDR3: CASSYATDSGNTIYF. As DNA, the CDR3 is TGTGCCAGCAGCTATGCGACAGACTCTGGAAACACCATATATTTT.

V is TRBV9 and J is TRBJ2-7, with D possibly TRBD1 on 6 matching bases. The V gene lost 3 bases and the J gene lost 7 bases, with 8 bases spanning the gap. Germline lookup yields CDR1 SGDLS and CDR2 YYNGEE. The CDR3 covers 11 residues. This chain's CDR3 is CASSDGTEQYF. The CDR3, as DNA: TGTGCCAGCAGCGACGGGACAGAGCAGTACTTC.

This chain joins TRBV3-1 (or the pseudogene TRBV3-2) and TRBJ2-3, with 7 positions matching TRBD2. Germline values: CDR1 LGHDT, CDR2 YNNKEL (reference sequence). J lost 6 bases, V lost 2 bases, and 8 bases had no gene match. The CDR3 is made up of 15 amino acids. The CDR3 DNA is TGTGCCAGCAGCCAAAGGGAGGGAGGCGGGGATACGCAGTATTTT. Protein product: CASSQREGGGDTQYF.

The chain carries TRBV28 and TRBJ2-1, with TRBD2 identical over 8 bases. The length of the CDR3 is 14 residues. V shed 7 bases, J shed 2 bases, and the junction held 4 bases outside the gene matches. Per germline, CDR1 MDHEN and CDR2 SYDVKM. CDR3 protein: CASIGGVTYNEQFF. The CDR3 DNA is TGTGCCAGCATCGGGGGGGTAACCTACAATGAGCAGTTCTTC.

The V and J genes are TRBV19 and TRBJ2-4, with 7 bases fitting TRBD1. CDR3 length: 13 residues. The V segment lost 5 bases and the J segment 9 bases; nucleotides outside the gene matches: 7. Germline V gene sequence: CDR1 LNHDA, CDR2 SQIVND (reference sequence). The CDR3 sequence is CASSRQGEGIQYF. CDR3 in DNA: TGTGCCAGTAGTCGACAGGGAGAGGGCATTCAGTACTTC.

The genes are TRBV30 and TRBJ1-5; D possibly corresponds to TRBD1 (5 bases). V was trimmed by 3 bases and J by 1 base, leaving 10 bases between them. CDR3 length equals 14 residues. Germline V gene sequence: CDR1 GTSNPN, CDR2 SVGIG (reference sequence). The chain's CDR3 is CAWSDGGSNQPQHF. CDR3 nucleotides: TGTGCCTGGAGCGACGGGGGGAGCAATCAGCCCCAGCATTTT.

The chain couples TRBV27 to TRBJ1-6; D not resolved. Germline CDR1 is MNHEY and CDR2 is SMNVEV (reference sequence). CDR3 length equals 16 residues. V was pared by 8 bases and J by 1 base, with 15 bases between. CDR3 DNA sequence: TGTGCCAGCGGTGGTGCGGGCCGGTCCTATAATTCACCCCTCCACTTT. It is translated as CASGGAGRSYNSPLHF.

The chain is built from TRBV5-4 and TRBJ2-2, with 8 bases identical to TRBD1. CDR1 SGHNT and CDR2 YYREEE come from the germline V gene (reference sequence). Trimming cost V 4 bases and J 6 bases; bases outside gene matches: 2. The CDR3 extends over 13 amino acids. The CDR3 region has the DNA TGTGCCAGCAGCATACAGGGGGCCGGGGAGCTGTTTTTT. This codes for CASSIQGAGELFF.